This TCR beta chain was documented in a study of human T cells and chemical hapten exposure. Study-wide results and caveats: TCRs above 1 in 1000 frequency did not change with DPC sensitization.

Time point given: patch test 2, 6 weeks after DPC sensitization. Specified treatment: therapeutic diphenylcyclopropenone sensitization with weekly scalp DPC. Study processing details: With a range of roughly 23,224 to 690,600, the median per sample was 95,638 TCRs. TCRdb re-derived calls from the RACE reads in MiXCR, one entry per CDR3 protein. Here the V and J calls rest on TCRdb's processing, not on the authors' analysis. The sample holds some 82,000 distinct CDR3 sequences; around 6.7% are singletons and the top ten take 1% to 1.5%. This clonotype was observed many times. The antigen is unknown. This CDR3 has 16 residues. V was cut by 0 bases and J by 2 bases, with 12 bases left in between. Per the germline V gene, CDR1 is SGHRS and CDR2 is YFSETQ.

The TCR was taken from a woman aged 25-40 years with alopecia areata. Some clones in this sample may be carry-over from other donors' samples. The chain couples TRBV5-1 to TRBJ2-1; D remains unclear. The source was whole blood, collected in connection with sensitization to the hapten diphenylcyclopropenone (DPC). The CDR3 loop reads CASSLVVAGPYNEQFF. The CDR3 DNA reads TGCGCCAGCAGCTTGGTAGTGGCAGGCCCCTACAATGAGCAGTTCTTC.